This TCR beta chain was identified in a study of blood T cell repertoires in COVID-19. A single count supports this clone. The CDR3 sequence is 13 residues long. Trimming at V came to 3 bases and at J to 7 bases, leaving 3 bases not matched to a gene. Germline-derived CDR1 and CDR2 are SGHTA and FQGNSA. Authors' methods: Estimation of nucleated cell counts was performed using reference gene primer amplification. TCRdb's copy holds only in-frame clones and misses some; the assay was immunoSEQ multiplex PCR. V and J calls and clone size are as listed in that table; D and trimming were resolved from the DNA. The sample carries 200,000 to 250,000 clones, under 85% recorded once.

The material sequenced was peripheral blood. The chain recombines TRBV7-2 with TRBJ1-5; TRBD1 matches at 7 bases. This receptor was obtained from a human donor in a cohort sampled during active COVID-19. CDR3 residues: CASSFDRDQPQHF. The CDR3 DNA reads as TGTGCCAGCAGCTTTGACAGGGACCAGCCCCAGCATTTT.